Following are 4 T cell receptor beta chains from one sample sequenced in a study of CD8+ T cells in alopecia areata. Following extraction, RNA underwent reverse transcription to cDNA, which served as the sequencing template. The table came from immunoSEQ multiplex PCR; TCRdb's copy has only in-frame clones and leaves some out. Of some 110,000 clones in the sample, roughly two fifths were seen once. Sequenced sample: CD4+ T cells sorted from blood. The origin of the receptors is a human donor with alopecia areata.

The gene calls are TRBV25-1 and TRBJ2-3, with 7 bases that match TRBD2. CDR3 length: 13 amino acids. The trim removed 6 bases at V and 1 base at J, leaving 1 base unmatched. Germline V gene lookup returns CDR1 MGHDK and CDR2 SYGVNS. The CDR3 DNA reads as TGTGCCAGCAGCCTAGCGGGCACAGATACGCAGTATTTT. This encodes CASSLAGTDTQYF.

This clone was seen more than once but under ten times. The chain is built from TRBV7-2 and TRBJ2-7; D is unresolved. This CDR3 has 14 residues. V lost 2 bases and J lost 3, with 11 bases in between. Germline V gene sequence: CDR1 SGHTA, CDR2 FQGNSA. The CDR3 DNA follows: TGTGCCAGCAGCTTACGACGCGCCCACTACGAGCAGTACTTC. It specifies CASSLRRAHYEQYF.

This clone was observed a single time. V usage is TRBV27 and J usage is TRBJ1-1, with D unclear. There are 13 residues in the CDR3. V was pared by 6 bases and J by 0 bases, with 8 bases between. Germline V lookup: CDR1 MNHEY, CDR2 SMNVEV (reference sequence). The CDR3 DNA is TGTGCCAGCAGCTACAGAGTGAACACTGAAGCTTTCTTT. Its protein is CASSYRVNTEAFF.

The chain carries TRBV9 and TRBJ2-1, with D perhaps being TRBD1 or TRBD2 (5 bases each). This CDR3 has 15 amino acids. Trimming stripped 3 bases from V and 8 bases from J, with 18 bases between. Germline assignment: CDR1 SGDLS and CDR2 YYNGEE. CDR3 DNA sequence: TGTGCCAGCAGCGCCGGAGCGGCCAGAGGGGATGAGCAGTTCTTC. Translation gives CASSAGAARGDEQFF.